This T cell receptor beta chain emerged from a study of early T cells in non-severe SARS-CoV-2 infection. Looking at the study overall: Chains stayed unpaired after sequencing of bulk RNA from unsorted whole blood.

This clonotype was detected many times. Each cDNA molecule carried a unique molecular identifier. MiXCR, applied by TCRdb to the 5' RACE reads, yields one record per CDR3 protein. There are about 66,000 distinct CDR3 sequences in the sample; roughly 13% occur only once, and about 8.6% lies in the top ten. The sequencing input was whole blood. The receptor was derived from an adult who was a healthcare worker with PCR-confirmed SARS-CoV-2 infection or an uninfected control (not recorded which).

CDR3: CASRTAGDEQYF. The CDR3 region has the DNA TGCGCCAGCAGGACCGCAGGGGACGAGCAGTACTTC. The chain uses TRBV10-1 and TRBJ2-7, with a weak D call TRBD1 (6 bases). CDR3 length equals 12 residues. The V and J ends lost 6 bases and 5 bases respectively, with 11 bases between them. Per the germline V gene, CDR1 is WNHNN and CDR2 is SYGVQD (reference sequence).